This T cell receptor (beta chain) emerged from a study of blood T cell repertoires in COVID-19. Method: immunoSEQ multiplex PCR; TCRdb's copy keeps in-frame clones and lacks some. The sample shows some 97,000 clones, 88% of them seen only once. The CDR3 length is 17 residues. The V gene lost 6 bases and the J gene lost 3 bases, with 21 bases spanning the gap. Germline CDR1 and CDR2: MNHEY and SMNVEV (reference sequence). Sequences were obtained from peripheral blood. The chain is built from TRBV27 and TRBJ1-5; weak D call: TRBD1 (5 bases). The TCR comes from a woman aged 55 to 70 with acute or convalescent COVID-19. Written as DNA, the CDR3 is TGTGCCAGCAGAGCGACCTTAACAATGACAGTCAATCAGCCCCAGCATTTT. It codes for CASRATLTMTVNQPQHF.